Detailed here is one T cell receptor (beta chain). No antigen is known for it. There are no base qualities to consult, and no much larger clone falls within one base. TCRbeta CDR3 regions were amplified from genomic DNA by means of the immunoSEQ Assay, a bias-controlled multiplex PCR. The original methods were these. The number of nucleated cells in each sample was estimated by amplification of reference gene primers within the assay. To quantify the absolute abundance of each unique TCRbeta CDR3 rearrangement, sequence reads were collapsed and filtered. Productive Simpson clonality was computed per sample as the square root of Simpson's diversity index over productive rearrangements. TCRdb stores this immuneACCESS table with in-frame sequences only. Part of the clones is absent; in the studies checked, under half of the shortfall reflects unresolved V genes, and no reason is known for the rest. V and J calls and clone size come straight from that table; D and trimming were deduced from the DNA. The sample table shows over 200,000 clones, and 70% to 90% are seen once. 10% to 15% of the sample is in the top ten clones.

This record belongs to a study of blood T cell repertoires in COVID-19 (dated by TCRdb to 2018 to 2021). About the investigation overall: Samples covering the acute and convalescent phases of COVID-19 were provided by collaborators in the United States, Italy and Spain. Where available, HLA class I and class II types were taken from metadata supplied by the sample provider and were not determined by assay-based typing. The samples were drawn from the first 160 participants of the ongoing ImmuneRACE study and from more than 1,000 subjects provided by 6 global collaborators. Sample metadata almost always included a de-identified subject ID, COVID-19 status, age in years and sex. A freely available public database, intended as a resource for researchers studying the immune response to SARS-CoV-2, is where the repertoires were released. The dataset comprised deeply sampled blood TCRbeta repertoires from subjects exposed to, actively infected with, or recovered from COVID-19. The material from the prospective study consisted of cDNA or gDNA derived from T cells, B-cell-depleted T cells, or PBMCs. Broader findings and caveats from the paper: How much clinical and demographic metadata was included differed by source and by participant, and the metadata was provided uncurated.

V lost 11 bases and J lost 3 bases, and the count of bases not matched to a germline gene is 12. As encoded in the germline V gene (reference sequence), CDR1 is LNHDA while CDR2 is SQIVND. The cysteine opens and the phenylalanine closes a CDR3 of 15 amino acids. Solely the CDR3 DNA is kept, with 45 bases framed from the first base. Another Seattle source contributed samples from volunteer blood donors who had recovered from COVID-19. Each collaborating institution followed its own protocols to collect whole blood in K2EDTA tubes. For TCRbeta analysis, collaborators shipped samples in one of three forms: frozen whole blood, isolated PBMCs, or DNA extracted from either of those sample types.

This receptor chain uses TRBV19 and TRBJ1-5; 8 central bases correspond to TRBD1. This clonotype originated in a woman aged 18-29 years who had recovered from COVID-19. The sample taken for sequencing was peripheral blood. The DNA sequence is TGTGCCTCAGAAGACAGGGGCCCTATCAATCAGCCCCAGCATTTT. It translates to CASEDRGPINQPQHF.